The clone carrying this TCR beta chain was detected a few times. What it recognizes is unknown. Primers used in a second PCR of about 7 to 11 cycles were a sample-barcoded 5' primer and a J-beta primer mix. One entry per CDR3 protein results from TCRdb running MiXCR on the 5' RACE reads. The data hold just under 750,000 distinct CDR3 sequences, with about a fifth observed a single time. The data stem from a study of blood T cells in healthy people across ages. Findings and limits, study-wide: Diversity of TCR beta per million T cells declined in a roughly linear way with age. The study lacked donor CMV status, which possibly confounded expanded clonotype changes.

The germline V gene has CDR1 SQVTM and CDR2 ANQGSEA. V was cut by 7 bases and J by 0 bases, with 13 bases left in between. The CDR3 runs to 14 residues. Investigators took approximately 10 milliliters of peripheral blood from every donor. The sample consisted of blood. The chain carries TRBV29-1 and TRBJ2-1; D call uncertain. The sequence was obtained from a man aged 70 or older in good health. CDR3 sequence: CSAELRSSYNEQFF. Here the CDR3 DNA reads TGCAGCGCCGAGCTGAGAAGCTCCTACAATGAGCAGTTCTTC.